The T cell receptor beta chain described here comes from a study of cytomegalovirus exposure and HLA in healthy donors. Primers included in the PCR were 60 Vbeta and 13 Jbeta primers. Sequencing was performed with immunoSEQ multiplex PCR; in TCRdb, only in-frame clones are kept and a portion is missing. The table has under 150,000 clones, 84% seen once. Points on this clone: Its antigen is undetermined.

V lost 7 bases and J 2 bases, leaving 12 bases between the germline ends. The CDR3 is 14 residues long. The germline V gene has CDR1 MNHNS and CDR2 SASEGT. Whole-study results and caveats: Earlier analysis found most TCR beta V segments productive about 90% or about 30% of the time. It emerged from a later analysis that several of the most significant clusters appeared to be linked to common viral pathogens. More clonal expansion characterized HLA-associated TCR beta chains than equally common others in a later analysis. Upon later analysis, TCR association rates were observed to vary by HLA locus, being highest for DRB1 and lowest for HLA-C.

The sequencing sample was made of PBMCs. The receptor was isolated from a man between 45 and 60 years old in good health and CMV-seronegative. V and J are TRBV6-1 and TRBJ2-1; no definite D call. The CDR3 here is CASISLSTYNEQFF. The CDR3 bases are TGTGCCAGCATTAGTTTGTCGACCTACAATGAGCAGTTCTTC.